What follows describes a single TCR beta chain. Its antigen is not known. These data originate in a study of T-cell reconstitution after alpha-beta-depleted transplantation in children. Molecular barcoding with unique molecular identifiers was used for the TCRbeta library. Via MiXCR, TCRdb re-called the PCR reads, giving one row per CDR3 protein. The sample has 250,000 to 400,000 distinct CDR3 sequences; around 20% are singletons. Whole-study findings and limits: Several hundred expanded graft clones reportedly supplied alpha-beta T cells about two months after transplant. Surviving recipient T cells and intrathymic progenitors accounted for some patients' high TCRbeta diversity at day 60. Newly produced T cells mostly accounted for T-cell counts and diversity one year post-transplant.

V was pared by 2 bases and J by 8 bases, with 9 bases between. Germline V gene sequence: CDR1 SGHTA, CDR2 FQGTGA. The CDR3 has 12 residues. The source material was PBMCs, mostly from graft donor cells, sampled 180 days after TCRalphabeta/CD19-depleted stem cell transplant. The origin of this receptor is a male patient younger than 18 who had a stem cell transplant for acute lymphoblastic leukemia, so the T cells may come from the graft donor. The chain couples TRBV7-3 to TRBJ1-1; D uncertain. The CDR3 DNA reads TGTGCCAGCAGCTTATCGGCGGGAGAAGCTTTCTTT. Protein product: CASSLSAGEAFF.